This TCR beta chain was identified during a study of vaccination effects on CD4 cells after COVID-19 (dated by TCRdb to between 2021 and 2022). At the level of the whole study: Post-vaccine samples across the study were collected a median of 72 days after the second dose, with a range of 14 to 241. The study compared SARS-CoV-2 spike-specific CD4+ TCR repertoires before and after mRNA vaccination in COVID-19 convalescent patients and infection-naive vaccine recipients. The full study included 9 to 10 COVID-19 convalescent patients and a few SARS-CoV-2-naive healthy vaccine recipients. Cultures from other donors in the study were sequenced with the Oncomine TCR Beta short-read assay on an Illumina iSeq 100. The study at large found these results: At late post-vaccination timepoints, both infection-induced and vaccine-induced clones showed marked clonal contraction, consistent with waning T cell responses. Among healthy vaccine recipients, nearly all vaccine-induced clones were SARS-CoV-2 mono-reactive, and only 1 of 255 was cross-reactive with common cold coronaviruses. Limitations of the study were the small number of convalescent patients and the absence of early post-infection timepoints.

With regard to this clone: Its antigen remains undetermined. Base quality data are lacking; no much larger clone is found one base away.

The V end gives up 4 bases and the J end 5 bases, leaving 3 bases in the junction not matched to a gene. Taken from cysteine to phenylalanine, the CDR3 has 12 residues. Of all the DNA, just the CDR3 is kept, 36 bases in frame from base 1. The germline V gene sets CDR1 to SGHRS and CDR2 to YFSETQ. The protocol used for the library was the immunoSEQ multiplex PCR assay. DNA from the CD4+ T cells that had been cultured and isolated underwent TCR beta CDR3 sequencing. Under the source paper's analysis protocol: Non-productive TCR sequences were removed, reads were trimmed to the CDR3 region, and CDR3s of at least 7 amino acids were retained. The MANAFEST web app was used to identify antigen-specific clonotypes by comparing expansion in peptide wells with expansion in reference cultures. To be called positive, a clone needed expansion at FDR<0.05 compared with the reference and with all other wells, an odds ratio greater than 5, and a frequency greater than 0.1% in two replicate wells. Clonotypes significantly expanded in SARS-CoV-2 spike wells and in at least one common cold coronavirus spike condition were defined as cross-reactive. CDR3 similarity was assessed by Levenshtein distance using the stringdist R package, and unrooted trees were constructed with ape in R 3.6.1. In TCRdb, the immuneACCESS table is reduced to in-frame sequences with V and J assigned. These tables do not hold every clone; where another copy was compared, an unresolved V gene accounts for under half, and the others remain unexplained. Clone size and V and J calls were adopted from that table, with D and trimming inferred from the DNA. Present in this sample are approximately 31,000 clones, around 70% of which were seen just once. Roughly an eighth of the sample is taken by the ten largest.

In the ViraFEST assay, PBMC were stimulated with viral peptide pools, and antigen-specific CD4+ T cell clonotypes were then identified by expansion using TCR sequencing. After roughly 11 days of culture, CD4+ T cells were isolated with the EasySep CD4+ T cell isolation kit. Each participant received two doses of an mRNA SARS-CoV-2 vaccine, either BNT162b2 or mRNA-1273. None of the healthy vaccine recipients had a prior SARS-CoV-2 infection, which was confirmed by nucleocapsid antibody tests that came back negative both before and after vaccination. Over 1.5 million PBMC per well were cultured with 10 ug/ml peptides in IMDM containing 5% human AB serum, 8.5 to 10 IU/ml IL-2 and gentamicin. On days 3 and 7, half of the culture medium was replaced with fresh IL-2-containing medium. Unless noted otherwise, every peptide stimulation condition was grown in triplicate wells. Using Ficoll-Paque Plus gradient centrifugation, PBMC were separated from whole blood and then either used fresh or cryopreserved at -140C. The overlapping peptide pools covered the spike proteins of SARS-CoV-2 as well as those of the common cold coronaviruses HCoV-NL63, HCoV-OC43 and HCoV-229E. Genomic DNA was extracted from cultured CD4+ T cells with the QIAamp micro DNA kit.

Recombination linked TRBV5-1 to TRBJ2-7; 7 bases in between match TRBD1. The specimen comprised CD4+ T cells from PBMCs cultured with HCoV-229E spike peptides, sampled after COVID-19 vaccination. This specimen's cell subset or site label, interpreted: HCoV-229E spike overlapping peptide pool stimulation. The source of this sequence is a human donor who received a COVID-19 vaccine. The DNA is as follows: TGCGCCAGCAGCCCTGACAGGGACGAGCAGTACTTC. It encodes CASSPDRDEQYF.